This T cell receptor beta chain was recorded in a study of CD8 T cells in ankylosing spondylitis. Study-level results: The disease-linked clones had a CD8+ phenotype and low blood frequencies. Among TCR beta sequences, a motif of several highly homologous variants appeared characteristic of ankylosing spondylitis blood. It was reported that disease-linked clones were significantly enriched in matched ankylosing spondylitis synovial fluid.

The V gene end was trimmed by 6 bases and the J gene end by 4 bases; junction bases not matched to a gene: 6. Germline CDR1 is MNHEY and CDR2 is SVGEGT. The CDR3 has 14 amino acids. TCR beta libraries were made by quantitative 5'-RACE with molecular barcodes. TCRdb reanalysed the 5' RACE reads using MiXCR and keeps one entry per CDR3 protein. The sample has roughly 440,000 distinct CDR3 sequences, about 15% seen once. About this clonotype: Its antigen is as yet unknown.

The chain has TRBV6-2 or TRBV6-3 and TRBJ1-1; TRBD1 aligns across 9 bases. This receptor was obtained from a male donor with ankylosing spondylitis. The sequenced sample consisted of blood, either unsorted or a sorted T cell fraction (not recorded which). The CDR3 region has the DNA TGTGCCAGCAGCTCCGGACAGGGGATCACTGAAGCTTTCTTT. Translation: CASSSGQGITEAFF.